The present TCR beta chain was sequenced within a study of T cells in Graves' hyperthyroidism and ophthalmopathy (dated by TCRdb to the late 2010s). Broadly, across the study: Peripheral blood was sampled at the time of initial diagnosis, prior to any treatment. A discovery cohort of about a hundred patients, 43 with Graves' ophthalmopathy and more than 55 with stable Graves' hyperthyroidism, was used to find distinguishing TCR V-J signatures. The 75 to 100 discovery patients were divided at random into training and test sets in a 7:3 ratio. After blood sampling, hyperthyroidism patients were treated with methimazole at a starting dose of 30 mg daily, and ophthalmopathy patients were treated with high-dose intravenous methylprednisolone. TCR Vbeta CDR3 sequencing of some 140 peripheral blood samples (43 ophthalmopathy, 75 to 80 hyperthyroidism and around 17 progressor patients) is reported in the paper. An independent validation cohort of around 19 hyperthyroidism patients and about 15 patients who later progressed to ophthalmopathy tested prospective prediction of ophthalmopathy. In more than five Graves' hyperthyroidism patients, the study also compared T-cell repertoires from thyroid tissue with T-cell repertoires from blood.

The TCR beta CDR3 regions were amplified from RNA transcripts. The TCR CDR3 was subjected to a first round of RT-PCR using the HTBI primer set and the Qiagen OneStep RT-PCR kit. A second multiplex PCR round built the libraries, followed by size selection and purification. The libraries were sequenced on an Illumina HiSeq2000 using paired-end 100 bp reads. Under the source paper's analysis protocol: SOAPnuke was used to process the raw data, throwing out any read that contained adapters or uncalled bases, had a mean Phred below 15, or lacked an exact constant-primer or identifier match. High-quality paired reads were merged with COPE v1.2.5, and unique nucleotide sequences were defined as clonotypes. MiTCR v1.1 was used to align the clonotypes against IMGT TRBV, TRBD and TRBJ reference segments. Analysis was restricted to V-J combinations with a frequency above 0.0001, which covered about 99% of repertoires. The TCS score was defined as the ratio of F50 (clonal expansion) to E x V (chaos), calculated using BLOSUM62-based TCRdist between CDR3 peptides within each V-J. Welch's t-statistics and random forest reduced around 550 V-J features to about 12, which were used in a naive Bayes classifier (R e1071). TCRdb reanalyzed the raw reads on its own, using fastp at Q25 for trimming and MiXCR for clone calling, and kept in-frame beta chains. Rows are combined by CDR3 protein, so each entry shows the most common genes and DNA. Here the V and J calls rest on TCRdb's processing, not on the authors' analysis. The sample includes about 360,000 distinct CDR3 sequences, with approximately 13% observed a single time. Of the sample, around 21% is held by the ten largest clones.

Regarding this clonotype: Its antigen specificity is not known. Base qualities are missing; no much larger clone stands one base away.

Hyperthyroidism patients were newly diagnosed, with disease duration under 2 months, and aged 18 to 65 years. Any patient with an uncontrolled infection, another autoimmune disease, pregnancy or lactation was excluded. Diagnoses were established on the basis of clinical symptoms, serum thyroxine and TRAb, thyroid ultrasound, and orbital computed tomography. Blood from progressor patients was collected at the time of first diagnosis with hyperthyroidism, before any ophthalmopathy symptoms had appeared. Ficoll-Paque density gradient centrifugation was used to isolate PBMCs from around 10 ml of fresh peripheral blood. Progressor patients were initially diagnosed with Graves' hyperthyroidism and developed ophthalmopathy during follow-up. Total RNA was extracted using Trizol reagent, and RNA quality was assessed on an Agilent 2100 Bioanalyzer. Study-wide findings and limitations: A 13 V-J signature model separated ophthalmopathy from stable hyperthyroidism, with over 85% sensitivity and roughly 84% specificity in cross-validation and 80%/75% in testing. Most expanded thyroid clonotypes (frequency above 0.001) were also found in blood, which suggests that blood repertoires may mirror thyroid immune responses. In validation, the model predicted progression to ophthalmopathy a median of about 6.5 months before onset, with about 67% sensitivity and about 75% specificity. Sample size was not statistically predetermined, and blinding of investigators to group allocation was not performed.

The material sequenced was blood. The receptor's source is a man under 40 with Graves' hyperthyroidism that later progressed to Graves' ophthalmopathy.

The CDR3 region reads CASTLQENYGYTF. The DNA is as follows: TGTGCCAGCACCCTACAGGAAAACTATGGCTACACCTTC. The chain is made from TRBV28 and TRBJ1-2; a weak D assignment points to TRBD1 (5 bases agree). V and J lose 7 bases and 2 bases, and a span of 11 bases separates them. From the cysteine up to the phenylalanine, the CDR3 has a length of 13 residues. The read is trimmed to its CDR3 DNA, 39 bases read in frame from base 1. The germline V gene encodes CDR1 MDHEN and CDR2 SYDVKM.